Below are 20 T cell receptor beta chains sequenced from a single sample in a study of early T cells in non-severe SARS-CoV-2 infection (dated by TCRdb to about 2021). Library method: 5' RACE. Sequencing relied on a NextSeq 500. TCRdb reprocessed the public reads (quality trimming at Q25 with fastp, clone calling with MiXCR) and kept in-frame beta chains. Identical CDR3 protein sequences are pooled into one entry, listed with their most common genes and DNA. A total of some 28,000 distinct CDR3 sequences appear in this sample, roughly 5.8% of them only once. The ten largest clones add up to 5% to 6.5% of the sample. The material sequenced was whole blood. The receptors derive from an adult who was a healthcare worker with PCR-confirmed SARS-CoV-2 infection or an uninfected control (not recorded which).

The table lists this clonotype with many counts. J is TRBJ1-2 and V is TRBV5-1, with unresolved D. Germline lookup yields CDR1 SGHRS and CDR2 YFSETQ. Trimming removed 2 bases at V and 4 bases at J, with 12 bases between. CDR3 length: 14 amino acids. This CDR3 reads CASSFGRRSYGYTF. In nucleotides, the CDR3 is TGCGCCAGCAGCTTCGGCAGGCGGAGCTATGGCTACACCTTC.

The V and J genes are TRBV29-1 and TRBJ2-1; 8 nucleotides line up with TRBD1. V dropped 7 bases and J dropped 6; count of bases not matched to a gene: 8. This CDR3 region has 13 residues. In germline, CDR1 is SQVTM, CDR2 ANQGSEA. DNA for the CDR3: TGCAGCGGGGGTGACAGGGGTAGCAATGAGCAGTTCTTC. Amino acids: CSGGDRGSNEQFF.

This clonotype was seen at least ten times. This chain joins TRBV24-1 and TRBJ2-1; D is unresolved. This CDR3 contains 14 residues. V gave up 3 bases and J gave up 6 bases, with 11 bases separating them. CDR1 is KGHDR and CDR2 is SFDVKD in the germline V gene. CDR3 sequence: CATSDLSSTNEQFF. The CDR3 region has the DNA TGTGCCACCAGTGATCTTTCCTCTACCAATGAGCAGTTCTTC.

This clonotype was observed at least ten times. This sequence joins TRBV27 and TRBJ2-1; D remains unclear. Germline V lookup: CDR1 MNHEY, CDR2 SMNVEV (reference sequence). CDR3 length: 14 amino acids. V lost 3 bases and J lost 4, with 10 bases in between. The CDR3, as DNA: TGTGCCAGCAGTTTGATAGGGAAATACAATGAGCAGTTCTTC. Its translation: CASSLIGKYNEQFF.

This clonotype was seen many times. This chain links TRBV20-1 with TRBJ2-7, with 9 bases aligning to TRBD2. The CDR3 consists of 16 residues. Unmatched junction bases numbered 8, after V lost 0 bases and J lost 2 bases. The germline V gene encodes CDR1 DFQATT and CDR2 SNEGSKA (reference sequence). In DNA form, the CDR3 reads TGCAGTGCTAGAGAAAACCTAGCGGGGTACCCCTACGAGCAGTACTTC. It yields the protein CSARENLAGYPYEQYF.

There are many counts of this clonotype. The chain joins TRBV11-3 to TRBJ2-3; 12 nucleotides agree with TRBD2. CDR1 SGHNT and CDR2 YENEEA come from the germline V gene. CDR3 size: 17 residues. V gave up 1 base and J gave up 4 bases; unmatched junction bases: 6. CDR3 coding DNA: TGTGCCAGCAGCTTAGCCGGACTAGCGGGACTGGCAGATACGCAGTATTTT. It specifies CASSLAGLAGLADTQYF.

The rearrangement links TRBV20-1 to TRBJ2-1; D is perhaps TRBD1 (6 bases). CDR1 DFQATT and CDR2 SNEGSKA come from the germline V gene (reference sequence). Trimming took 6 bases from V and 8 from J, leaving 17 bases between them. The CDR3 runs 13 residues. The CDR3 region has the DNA TGCAGTGCCCCGGGACCCAGGGGCGATGAGCAGTTCTTC. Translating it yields CSAPGPRGDEQFF.

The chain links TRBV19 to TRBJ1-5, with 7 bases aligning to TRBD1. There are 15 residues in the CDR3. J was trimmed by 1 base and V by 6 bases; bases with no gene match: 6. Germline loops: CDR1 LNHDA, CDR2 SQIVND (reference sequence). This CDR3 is CASSYGRGSNQPQHF. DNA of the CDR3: TGTGCCAGTAGCTACGGCAGGGGGAGCAATCAGCCCCAGCATTTT.

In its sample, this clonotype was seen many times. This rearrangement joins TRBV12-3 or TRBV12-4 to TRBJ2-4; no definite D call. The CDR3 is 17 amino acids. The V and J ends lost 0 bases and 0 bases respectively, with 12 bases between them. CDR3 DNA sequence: TGTGCCAGCAGTTTAGCCCGCGGCAGCTTAGCCAAAAACATTCAGTACTTC. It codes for CASSLARGSLAKNIQYF.

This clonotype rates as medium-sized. The CDR3 DNA sequence: TGTGCCAGCAGTCTATCCGACAGGAAAGAGACCCAGTACTTC. The encoded protein is CASSLSDRKETQYF. The chain uses TRBV28 and TRBJ2-5, with a tentative D call TRBD1 (6 bases). Germline lookup yields CDR1 MDHEN and CDR2 SYDVKM. V lost 5 bases and J lost 3, with 13 bases in between. This CDR3 has 14 residues.

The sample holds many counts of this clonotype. This CDR3 is CASSPRGTPSTDTQYF. In DNA form, the CDR3 reads TGTGCCAGCAGTCCGAGGGGAACCCCTAGCACAGATACGCAGTATTTT. The chain combines TRBV12-3 or TRBV12-4 with TRBJ2-3; D tentatively fits TRBD1 or TRBD2 (5 bases each). CDR3 length: 16 amino acids. Trimming shortened V by 5 bases and J by 0 bases, and 15 bases separated the two germline ends.

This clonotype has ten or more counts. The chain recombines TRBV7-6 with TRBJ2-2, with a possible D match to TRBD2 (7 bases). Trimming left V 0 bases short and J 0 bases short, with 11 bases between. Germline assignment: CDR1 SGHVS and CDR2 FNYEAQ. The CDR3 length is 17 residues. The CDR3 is CASSLAGGQSNTGELFF. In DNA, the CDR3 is TGTGCCAGCAGCTTAGCGGGGGGGCAGTCGAACACCGGGGAGCTGTTTTTT.

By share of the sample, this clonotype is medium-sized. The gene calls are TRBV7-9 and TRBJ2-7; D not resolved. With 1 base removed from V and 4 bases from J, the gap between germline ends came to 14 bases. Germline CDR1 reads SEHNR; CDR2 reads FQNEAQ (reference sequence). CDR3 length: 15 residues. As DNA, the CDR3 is TGTGCCAGCAGCTTAGAATCCCGACAATGGTACGAGCAGTACTTC. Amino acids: CASSLESRQWYEQYF.

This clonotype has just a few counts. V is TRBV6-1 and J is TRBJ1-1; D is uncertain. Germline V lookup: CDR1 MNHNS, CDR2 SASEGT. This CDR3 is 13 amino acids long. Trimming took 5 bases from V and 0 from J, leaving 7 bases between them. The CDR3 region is CASSKTLNTEAFF. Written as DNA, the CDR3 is TGTGCCAGCAGTAAGACACTGAACACTGAAGCTTTCTTT.

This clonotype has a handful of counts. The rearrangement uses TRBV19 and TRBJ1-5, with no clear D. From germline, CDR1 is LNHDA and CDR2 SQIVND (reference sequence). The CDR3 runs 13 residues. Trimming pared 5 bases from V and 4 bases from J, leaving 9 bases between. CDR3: CASSLENNQPQHF. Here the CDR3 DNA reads TGTGCCAGTAGTCTGGAAAATAATCAGCCCCAGCATTTT.

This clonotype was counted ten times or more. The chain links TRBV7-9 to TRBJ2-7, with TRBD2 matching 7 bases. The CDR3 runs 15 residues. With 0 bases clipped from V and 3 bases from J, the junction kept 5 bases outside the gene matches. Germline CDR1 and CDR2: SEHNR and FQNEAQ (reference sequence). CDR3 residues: CASSLAGGPSYEQYF. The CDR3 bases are TGTGCCAGCAGCTTAGCGGGAGGGCCCAGCTACGAGCAGTACTTC.

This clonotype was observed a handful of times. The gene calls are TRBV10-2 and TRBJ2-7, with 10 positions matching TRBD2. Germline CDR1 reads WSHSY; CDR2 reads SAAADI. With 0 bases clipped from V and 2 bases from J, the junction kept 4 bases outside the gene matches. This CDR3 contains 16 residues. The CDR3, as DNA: TGCGCCAGCAGTGAGTCTGGGCTAGCGGGAGCCTACGAGCAGTACTTC. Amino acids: CASSESGLAGAYEQYF.

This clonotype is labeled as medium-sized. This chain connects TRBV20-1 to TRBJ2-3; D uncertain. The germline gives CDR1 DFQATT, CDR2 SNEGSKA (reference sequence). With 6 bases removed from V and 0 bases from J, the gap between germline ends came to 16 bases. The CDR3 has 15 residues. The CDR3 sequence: CSATRQASSTDTQYF. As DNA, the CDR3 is TGCAGTGCCACCCGCCAAGCGTCTAGCACAGATACGCAGTATTTT.

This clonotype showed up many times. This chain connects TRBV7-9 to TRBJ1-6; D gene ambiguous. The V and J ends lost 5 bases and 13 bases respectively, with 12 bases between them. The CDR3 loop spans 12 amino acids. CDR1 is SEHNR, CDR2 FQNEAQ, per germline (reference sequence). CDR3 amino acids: CASSLDGWPLHF. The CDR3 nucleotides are TGTGCCAGCAGCCTAGATGGCTGGCCCCTCCACTTT.

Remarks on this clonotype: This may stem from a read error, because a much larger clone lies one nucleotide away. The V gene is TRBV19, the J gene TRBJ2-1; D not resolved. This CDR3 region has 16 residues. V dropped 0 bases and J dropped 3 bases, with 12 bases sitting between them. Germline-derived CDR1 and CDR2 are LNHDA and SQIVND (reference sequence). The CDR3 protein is CASSIEERALYNEQFF. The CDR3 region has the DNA TGTGCCAGTAGTATAGAAGAAAGGGCCCTCTACAATGAGCAGTTCTTC.